This T cell receptor beta chain was recovered during a study of blood T cell repertoires in COVID-19. Measured with immunoSEQ multiplex PCR; TCRdb has only the in-frame clones, and not every one. The table shows 300,000 to 400,000 clones, with 87% occurring only once. The CDR3 consists of 15 residues. Germline values: CDR1 LGHNA, CDR2 YSLEER. V lost 0 bases and J lost 8, with 13 bases in between. The sequencing sample was made of peripheral blood. This TCR was recovered from a man aged 25 to 45 with COVID-19, enrolled during active disease. This chain joins TRBV4-3 and TRBJ2-2; D is ambiguous. The DNA of the CDR3 is TGCGCCAGCAGCCAAGATCCAGAGGCCCTTGGGGAGCTGTTTTTT. Protein sequence: CASSQDPEALGELFF.